What follows are 22 T cell receptor beta chains derived from one specimen sequenced in a study of early T cells in non-severe SARS-CoV-2 infection. TCRdb independently ran MiXCR on the 5' RACE reads; one entry per CDR3 protein. The sample holds 30,000 to 35,000 distinct CDR3 sequences, roughly 5.7% seen once. The sample was whole blood. Receptors were obtained from an adult who was a healthcare worker with PCR-confirmed SARS-CoV-2 infection or an uninfected control (not recorded which).

In DNA, the CDR3 is TGTGCCAGCAGTTTAATTGGCAGGGGTTACGAGCAGTACTTC. It specifies CASSLIGRGYEQYF. The chain uses TRBV28 and TRBJ2-7; D may be TRBD1 (6 bases). The germline gives CDR1 MDHEN, CDR2 SYDVKM. This CDR3 contains 14 residues. V was cut by 2 bases and J by 4 bases, with 12 bases left in between.

At least ten counts were recorded for this clonotype. The rearrangement links TRBV29-1 to TRBJ2-1, with 8 positions matching TRBD1. Trimming cost V 4 bases and J 4 bases; bases outside gene matches: 6. The CDR3 is 14 amino acids. Germline-derived CDR1 and CDR2 are SQVTM and ANQGSEA. The chain's CDR3 is CSVGRTGWYNEQFF. The CDR3 DNA reads as TGCAGCGTTGGCCGGACAGGGTGGTACAATGAGCAGTTCTTC.

V and J are TRBV5-1 and TRBJ2-1, with D uncertain. The germline V gene has CDR1 SGHRS and CDR2 YFSETQ. V shed 4 bases and J shed 5 bases, with 7 bases lying between them. The CDR3 spans 12 residues. The CDR3 nucleotides are TGCGCCAGCAGCCTTCCTAACAATGAGCAGTTCTTC. Translation: CASSLPNNEQFF.

This clonotype was detected many times. The gene calls are TRBV2 and TRBJ2-1; TRBD1 or TRBD2 may be the D gene (5 bases each). Trimming removed 7 bases from V and 10 bases from J, with 20 bases in between. Germline lookup yields CDR1 SNHLY and CDR2 FYNNEI. This CDR3 has 14 residues. CDR3 protein: CASTQEVGAKEQFF. The CDR3 DNA reads as TGTGCCAGCACCCAGGAGGTAGGGGCCAAGGAGCAGTTCTTC.

This clonotype was found many times. The chain combines TRBV20-1 with TRBJ1-6, with D possibly being TRBD1 (6 bases). This CDR3 has 15 amino acids. The germline V and J ends were trimmed by 6 bases and 5 bases, with 17 bases remaining between them. Germline loops: CDR1 DFQATT, CDR2 SNEGSKA (reference sequence). The CDR3 DNA follows: TGCAGTGCCTACGAACAGGGCCACCATAATTCACCCCTCCACTTT. This encodes CSAYEQGHHNSPLHF.

A word on this clonotype: A much larger clonotype is one base distant, so this may be a read error. The CDR3 end shows no conserved phenylalanine or tryptophan, and so a read error is likely. V is TRBV28 and J is TRBJ1-5; TRBD1 matches at 7 bases. Losses at the gene ends were 6 bases for V and 4 bases for J; bases not matched to a gene: 12. The CDR3 has 16 amino acids. Germline-derived CDR1 and CDR2 are MDHEN and SYDVKM. The CDR3 spells CASRRETGIVNQPQHL. Written as DNA, the CDR3 is TGTGCCAGCAGACGAGAGACAGGGATCGTTAATCAGCCCCAGCATTTA.

This clonotype was seen only a few times. The genes are TRBV27 and TRBJ1-1; D is possibly TRBD1 (5 bases). Trimming removed 4 bases at V and 2 bases at J, with 11 bases between. The length of the CDR3 is 14 residues. The germline gives CDR1 MNHEY, CDR2 SMNVEV (reference sequence). The CDR3 nucleotides are TGTGCCAGCAGTTCTAGGGGCCGAAACACTGAAGCTTTCTTT. Translation: CASSSRGRNTEAFF.

The sample holds many counts of this clonotype. V gene TRBV7-2 combines with J gene TRBJ1-6, with a weak D call TRBD1 (5 bases). Deletions cut 1 base from V and 6 bases from J, with 10 bases between. CDR3 length: 15 amino acids. CDR1 is SGHTA and CDR2 is FQGNSA in the germline V gene. The CDR3 bases are TGTGCCAGCAGCTTAGTGGGGGTCGGTAATTCACCCCTCCACTTT. It codes for CASSLVGVGNSPLHF.

This clonotype was seen just once. A read error may be the cause here, since a much bigger clone is one base away. The V gene is TRBV28, the J gene TRBJ2-7; weak D call: TRBD1 (5 bases). Germline CDR1 is MDHEN and CDR2 is SYDVKM. The CDR3 sequence is 13 residues long. The CDR3 sequence: CVSSRVIGPEQYF. CDR3 nucleotides: TGTGTCAGCAGCAGGGTAATAGGTCCCGAGCAGTACTTC.

The gene calls are TRBV6-5 and TRBJ2-2; D is unclear. The ends were cut back, 0 bases at V and 1 base at J, with 3 bases in the middle. Per the germline V gene, CDR1 is MNHEY and CDR2 is SVGAGI. The CDR3 totals 14 residues. The CDR3 spells CASSYSRNTGELFF. CDR3 nucleotides: TGTGCCAGCAGTTACTCCAGGAACACCGGGGAGCTGTTTTTT.

This clonotype was found many times. The chain joins TRBV28 to TRBJ2-3; 7 nucleotides agree with TRBD1. This CDR3 spans 15 amino acids. Germline V gene sequence: CDR1 MDHEN, CDR2 SYDVKM. Trimming at V came to 3 bases and at J to 2 bases, leaving 5 bases not matched to a gene. The CDR3 DNA reads as TGTGCCAGCAGTTTCGGAGACAGGGTCACAGATACGCAGTATTTT. This gives the protein CASSFGDRVTDTQYF.

At least ten counts were recorded for this clonotype. This chain connects TRBV7-2 to TRBJ1-4; D call uncertain. Trimming removed 0 bases at V and 8 bases at J, with 13 bases between. This CDR3 contains 15 residues. Germline CDR1 SGHTA, CDR2 FQGNSA. The CDR3 here is CASSLALGSAEKLFF. CDR3 sequence (DNA): TGTGCCAGCAGCTTAGCGTTGGGCAGTGCGGAAAAACTGTTTTTT.

CDR3 protein: CASSQRTSGGADTQYF. The CDR3 coding sequence is TGTGCCAGCAGCCAACGGACTAGCGGGGGGGCAGATACGCAGTATTTT. V gene TRBV3-1 combines with J gene TRBJ2-3; 15 nucleotides line up with TRBD2. The CDR3 spans 16 residues. Germline values: CDR1 LGHDT, CDR2 YNNKEL (reference sequence). V trimming: 2 bases; J trimming: 4 bases; junction bases outside the gene matches: 1.

There are many counts of this clonotype. The chain employs TRBV30 and TRBJ1-1, with D unclear. V was pared by 4 bases and J by 0 bases, with 15 bases between. Germline V gene data show CDR1 as GTSNPN and CDR2 as SVGIG (reference sequence). This CDR3 is 15 amino acids long. DNA for the CDR3: TGTGCCTGGACCCCTCCGCATACTTTGAACACTGAAGCTTTCTTT. It is translated as CAWTPPHTLNTEAFF.

Comments on this clonotype: A read error may be the cause here, since a much bigger clone is one base away. This chain uses TRBV4-1 with TRBJ1-1; D ambiguous. The V gene's germline CDR1 is MGHRA and CDR2 YSYEKL. This CDR3 is built from 16 residues. The DNA of the CDR3 is TGCGCCAGCAGCCAAGAGCATAGTGTCATGAACACTGACGCTTTCTTT. It is translated as CASSQEHSVMNTDAFF.

The table lists this clonotype with many counts. The CDR3 nucleotides read TGTGCCAGCAGTCCCCCCCGTGGGGGGAGGGAGCAGTACTTC. This sequence encodes CASSPPRGGREQYF. The chain recombines TRBV28 with TRBJ2-7; weak D call: TRBD2 (6 bases). The length of the CDR3 is 14 residues. Germline V gene sequence: CDR1 MDHEN, CDR2 SYDVKM. Trimming pared 5 bases from V and 7 bases from J, leaving 18 bases between.

At least ten counts were recorded for this clonotype. The chain links TRBV7-6 to TRBJ2-7, with D maybe TRBD1 (6 bases). CDR3 length equals 19 residues. In germline, CDR1 is SGHVS, CDR2 FNYEAQ. The ends were cut back, 2 bases at V and 0 bases at J, with 23 bases in the middle. CDR3 sequence reads: CASSLKVRTAQTISYEQYF. The CDR3 DNA sequence: TGTGCCAGCAGCTTAAAAGTCCGGACAGCGCAAACAATCTCCTACGAGCAGTACTTC.

There are a few counts of this clonotype. The chain has TRBV28 and TRBJ1-6, with a tentative D call TRBD1 (5 bases). CDR1 MDHEN and CDR2 SYDVKM come from the germline V gene. V was clipped by 5 bases and J by 7 bases, with 15 bases between them. This CDR3 spans 15 amino acids. CDR3 loop: CASSPNPTGNSPLHF. The CDR3 bases are TGTGCCAGCAGTCCGAACCCTACAGGAAATTCACCCCTCCACTTT. The full variable domain, in which reference TRBV28 and TRBJ1-6 provide the parts outside the CDR3, is DVKVTQSSRYLVKRTGEKVFLECVQDMDHENMFWYRQDPGLGLRLIYFSYDVKMKEKGDIPEGYSVSREKKERFSLILESASTNQTSMYLCASSPNPTGNSPLHFGNGTRLTVT.

At least ten counts were recorded for this clonotype. This chain uses TRBV15 with TRBJ1-1, with no clear D. CDR3 length: 13 amino acids. Germline V lookup: CDR1 LNHNV, CDR2 YYDKDF (reference sequence). The V end lost 0 bases, the J end lost 4 bases, and 6 bases lay between the germline ends. The CDR3 DNA reads as TGTGCCACCAGCAGAGATGAGGGCACTGAAGCTTTCTTT. Translating it yields CATSRDEGTEAFF.

This chain joins TRBV29-1 and TRBJ1-1, with 7 bases fitting TRBD1. Per the germline V gene, CDR1 is SQVTM and CDR2 is ANQGSEA. The CDR3 loop spans 12 amino acids. Unmatched junction bases numbered 7, after V lost 4 bases and J lost 8 bases. This CDR3 is CSVGRGSSEAFF. In DNA, the CDR3 is TGCAGCGTTGGCAGGGGGAGTTCCGAAGCTTTCTTT. The variable domain in full, completed from reference TRBV29-1 and TRBJ1-1, reads SAVISQKPSRDICQRGTSLTIQCQVDSQVTMMFWYRQQPGQSLTLIATANQGSEATYESGFVIDKFPISRPNLTFSTLTVSNMSPEDSSIYLCSVGRGSSEAFFGQGTRLTVV.

The sample holds many counts of this clonotype. V usage is TRBV20-1 and J usage is TRBJ1-5; no definite D call. Looked up from germline, CDR1 is DFQATT and CDR2 is SNEGSKA (reference sequence). Trimming left V 0 bases short and J 1 base short, with 4 bases between. The CDR3 covers 13 residues. The CDR3: CSAREPSNQPQHF. CDR3 nucleotides: TGCAGTGCTAGAGAACCCAGCAATCAGCCCCAGCATTTT.

This clonotype was counted ten times or more. This rearrangement joins TRBV7-6 to TRBJ1-5, with 9 bases lining up with TRBD1. The CDR3 is made up of 15 amino acids. V shed 5 bases, J shed 6 bases, and the junction held 8 bases outside the gene matches. Germline V gene sequence: CDR1 SGHVS, CDR2 FNYEAQ. The CDR3 is CASSVGQGLSQPQHF. CDR3 coding DNA: TGTGCCAGCAGCGTGGGACAGGGCTTAAGTCAGCCCCAGCATTTT.